This is a list of T cell receptor beta chains from one sample in a study of blood T cell repertoires in COVID-19. Libraries were prepared by immunoSEQ multiplex PCR; TCRdb keeps only in-frame clonotypes and omits some of them. The sample gives tens of thousands of clones, about 74% of which show up once; under 3% is in the top ten. The sample consisted of peripheral blood. The origin of the receptors is a man between 65 and 80 years old with COVID-19, enrolled during active disease. Both conserved end residues are part of each CDR3. The D gene is left open where the match is weak. Not all rows give a size; the values are once, few, many and, for expanded clones, a class.

CALPSQPQHF TGTGCCCTCCCCAGTCAGCCCCAGCATTTT . TRBJ1-5 few TRBV19
CASSQGGGEQFF TGTGCCAGCAGCCAGGGAGGCGGTGAGCAGTTCTTC . TRBJ2-1 . TRBV3-1/TRBV3-2
CASSQDFGYGYTF TGTGCCAGCAGCCAAGATTTCGGCTATGGCTACACCTTC . TRBJ1-2 medium-sized TRBV14
CASSINSGGGVGNNEQFF TGTGCCAGCAGCATTAACAGCGGGGGTGGCGTTGGGAACAATGAGCAGTTCTTC TRBD2 TRBJ2-1 . TRBV7-3
CASSFTYRQVSYEQYF TGTGCCAGCAGCTTTACGTATAGGCAGGTCTCCTACGAGCAGTACTTC . TRBJ2-7 few TRBV12-1
CAWSPDRGLRNTGELFF TGTGCCTGGAGTCCCGACAGGGGGCTTCGAAACACCGGGGAGCTGTTTTTT TRBD1 TRBJ2-2 few TRBV30
CASSVASGSTYEQYF TGTGCCAGCAGCGTAGCCAGCGGGAGTACCTACGAGCAGTACTTC TRBD2 TRBJ2-7 . TRBV9
CASRPTGTGGITEAFF TGTGCCAGCAGGCCGACCGGGACAGGGGGTATCACTGAAGCTTTCTTT TRBD1 TRBJ1-1 . TRBV28
CASSIVAGLSSGNTIYF TGTGCCAGTAGTATAGTTGCGGGATTAAGCTCTGGAAACACCATATATTTT . TRBJ1-3 . TRBV19
CASSQPPGGDSSTGELFF TGCGCCAGCAGTCAACCACCTGGTGGGGACAGTAGCACCGGGGAGCTGTTTTTT TRBD1 TRBJ2-2 . TRBV23-1
CASSSPYVARGELFF TGTGCCAGCAGCTCACCATACGTGGCCAGGGGGGAGCTGTTTTTT . TRBJ2-2 . TRBV7-6
CASRSSLAGGPNEQFF TGTGCCAGCAGGAGTAGCCTAGCGGGAGGGCCAAATGAGCAGTTCTTC TRBD2 TRBJ2-1 . TRBV7-2
CASSLKGVQGYEQYF TGTGCCAGCAGTTTAAAGGGCGTACAGGGCTACGAGCAGTACTTC . TRBJ2-7 . TRBV27
CASSFLPPQGARTEAFF TGTGCCAGCAGTTTTCTTCCGCCCCAGGGGGCTAGGACTGAAGCTTTCTTT TRBD1 TRBJ1-1 few TRBV28
CASSVGQNEAYEQYF TGTGCCAGCAGCGTAGGCCAGAATGAAGCCTACGAGCAGTACTTC . TRBJ2-7 few TRBV9
CASSLAPTGNTEAFF TGTGCCAGCAGCTTGGCACCCACAGGGAACACTGAAGCTTTCTTT . TRBJ1-1 . TRBV5-4
CASSQERTGTSEQYF TGCGCCAGCAGCCAAGAAAGGACAGGGACCTCCGAGCAGTACTTC TRBD1 TRBJ2-7 . TRBV4-1
CASSPAGQGVSPLHF TGTGCCAGCTCACCAGCGGGACAGGGGGTATCACCCCTCCACTTT TRBD1 TRBJ1-6 . TRBV18
CASSFGRGVIWDTDTQYF TGTGCCAGCAGTTTCGGCAGGGGCGTAATATGGGACACAGATACGCAGTATTTT . TRBJ2-3 . TRBV28
CSASRHRSSGNTIYF TGCAGTGCCAGTAGACACAGGAGCTCTGGAAACACCATATATTTT . TRBJ1-3 . TRBV20-1
CAITRTGGASEAFF TGTGCCATCACCCGGACAGGGGGCGCCTCTGAAGCTTTCTTT TRBD1 TRBJ1-1 . TRBV10-3
CASSLAGGGSTDTQYF TGTGCCAGCAGCTTAGCGGGAGGAGGAAGCACAGATACGCAGTATTTT . TRBJ2-3 . TRBV7-9
CASSLVVAGELFF TGTGCCAGCAGCTTGGTGGTAGCCGGGGAGCTGTTTTTT . TRBJ2-2 few TRBV5-6
CASSLDRVEAFF TGCGCCAGCAGCTTAGACAGGGTCGAAGCTTTCTTT TRBD1 TRBJ1-1 . TRBV5-1
CASSLTTGGYGYTF TGTGCCAGCAGTTTAACGACAGGGGGCTATGGCTACACCTTC TRBD1 TRBJ1-2 . TRBV27
CASSSPRGQVYGYTF TGTGCCAGCAGCTCCCCAAGGGGGCAGGTCTATGGCTACACCTTC TRBD1 TRBJ1-2 . TRBV11-1
CATSRETGRSSYEQYF TGTGCCACCAGCAGAGAAACAGGCCGGAGCTCCTACGAGCAGTACTTC . TRBJ2-7 once TRBV15
CASSRGTPINYGYTF TGTGCCAGCAGCCGAGGGACACCAATTAACTATGGCTACACCTTC . TRBJ1-2 . TRBV3-1/TRBV3-2
CSVEKTGEGEETQYF TGCAGCGTTGAGAAGACAGGGGAGGGAGAAGAGACCCAGTACTTC . TRBJ2-5 . TRBV29-1
CASSRQGVTSNYGYTF TGCGCCAGCAGCCGCCAAGGGGTAACCTCTAACTATGGCTACACCTTC . TRBJ1-2 . TRBV4-1
CASSQDVAGGTLTNVLRYEQYF TGCGCCAGCAGCCAAGATGTCGCCGGGGGGACCTTAACGAATGTTCTCCGTTACGAGCAGTACTTC TRBD2 TRBJ2-7 once TRBV4-1
CSVIRGPFEQYF TGCAGCGTTATCAGGGGGCCGTTCGAGCAGTACTTC TRBD1 TRBJ2-7 . TRBV29-1
CAISEGQVNYGYTF TGTGCCATCAGTGAGGGACAGGTGAACTATGGCTACACCTTC TRBD1 TRBJ1-2 . TRBV10-3
CASSYRRNTEAFF TGTGCCAGCAGTTACAGAAGGAACACTGAAGCTTTCTTT . TRBJ1-1 . TRBV27
CASSVRERSDEQYF TGTGCCAGCAGCGTACGGGAGAGGTCTGACGAGCAGTACTTC . TRBJ2-7 . TRBV9
CASSYSGNSYEQYF TGTGCCAGCAGCTACTCGGGGAACTCCTACGAGCAGTACTTC . TRBJ2-7 . TRBV5-6
CASSLGRGTEAFF TGTGCCAGTAGTCTGGGCAGGGGAACTGAAGCTTTCTTT . TRBJ1-1 few TRBV19
CASRSGTGFYEQYF TGTGCCAGCAGGTCCGGGACAGGGTTTTACGAGCAGTACTTC TRBD1 TRBJ2-7 . TRBV28
CASSLVNGGRIHTEAFF TGTGCCAGCAGCTTAGTAAACGGGGGGCGAATTCACACTGAAGCTTTCTTT . TRBJ1-1 . TRBV7-2
CASSQERGLAGGRPDTQYF TGCGCCAGCAGCCAAGAGAGGGGACTAGCGGGAGGTCGCCCAGATACGCAGTATTTT TRBD2 TRBJ2-3 once TRBV4-3
CATSGLRDRVAGANVLTF TGTGCCACCAGCGGACTCCGGGACAGGGTTGCTGGGGCCAACGTCCTGACTTTC TRBD1 TRBJ2-6 . TRBV15
CSASLAPSNQPQHF TGCAGTGCTAGTTTGGCTCCTAGCAATCAGCCCCAGCATTTT . TRBJ1-5 . TRBV20-1
CASSEGLAGVYEQFF TGTGCCAGCAGTGAAGGACTAGCGGGAGTGTATGAGCAGTTCTTC TRBD2 TRBJ2-1 . TRBV6-1
CATSDNKASGIGEQYF TGTGCCACCAGTGATAATAAGGCTAGCGGGATAGGGGAGCAGTACTTC TRBD2 TRBJ2-7 . TRBV24-1
CASSLTAGGTGELFF TGTGCCAGCAGCTTAACGGCAGGGGGGACCGGGGAGCTGTTTTTT . TRBJ2-2 . TRBV5-5
CASSLRRVSGSARGETQYF TGCGCCAGCAGCTTGAGGAGAGTTAGCGGGAGCGCTCGGGGAGAGACCCAGTACTTC TRBD2 TRBJ2-5 . TRBV5-1
CASFQGQGYSTDTQYF TGTGCCAGCTTCCAGGGACAGGGGTATAGCACAGATACGCAGTATTTT TRBD1 TRBJ2-3 . TRBV2